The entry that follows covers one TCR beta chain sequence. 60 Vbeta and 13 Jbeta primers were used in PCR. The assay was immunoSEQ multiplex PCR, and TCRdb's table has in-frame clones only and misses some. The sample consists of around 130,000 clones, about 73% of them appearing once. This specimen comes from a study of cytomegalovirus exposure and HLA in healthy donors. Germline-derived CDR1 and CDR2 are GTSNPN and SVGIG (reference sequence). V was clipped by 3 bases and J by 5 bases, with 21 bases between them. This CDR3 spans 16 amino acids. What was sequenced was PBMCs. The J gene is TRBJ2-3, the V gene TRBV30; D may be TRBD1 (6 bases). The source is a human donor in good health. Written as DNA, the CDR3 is TGTGCCTGGAGGAATGACGCGCAGGGGCAGGGAGATACGCAGTATTTT. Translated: CAWRNDAQGQGDTQYF.